This T cell receptor (beta chain) was captured in a study of blood T cell repertoires in COVID-19. V dropped 4 bases and J dropped 2; count of bases not matched to a gene: 7. This CDR3 is 16 amino acids long. From germline, CDR1 is LNHDA and CDR2 SQIVND (reference sequence). Only in-frame clones appear in the TCRdb table, and some are missing; sequencing was by immunoSEQ multiplex PCR. The sample holds about 170,000 clones, around 84% seen once. Sequenced input: peripheral blood. The clonotype originates from a human donor with acute or convalescent COVID-19. The donor label of this sample is uncertain. V is TRBV19 and J is TRBJ2-3, with 9 bases lining up with TRBD2. The CDR3 DNA reads as TGTGCCAGTAGTAGACAGACTAGCGGACACACAGATACGCAGTATTTT. Residues: CASSRQTSGHTDTQYF.